The rows below give T cell receptor beta chains drawn from one sample of a study of T cells in Graves' hyperthyroidism and ophthalmopathy. MiXCR, applied by TCRdb to the multiplex PCR reads, yields one record per CDR3 protein. Here the sample spans 600,000 to 700,000 distinct CDR3 sequences, 45% being singletons. Material for sequencing was peripheral blood or thyroid tissue (not recorded which). The receptors were gathered from an adult man with Graves' disease, either hyperthyroidism or ophthalmopathy (not recorded which). Each CDR3 is given with its conserved first and last residue. A D gene is named only where the DNA matches it firmly. Clone size appears in some rows only: once, few, many, or a class for an expanded clone.

TRBV5-4	-	TRBJ1-3	-	CASSSPGISGNTIYF	TGTGCCAGCAGCTCCCCCGGGATCTCTGGAAACACCATATATTTT
TRBV11-1	TRBD1	TRBJ2-2	few	CASSDRVGTGELFF	TGTGCCAGCAGCGACAGGGTGGGCACCGGGGAGCTGTTTTTT
TRBV2	-	TRBJ1-2	many	CASSYGTNYGYTF	TGTGCCAGCAGTTACGGGACGAACTATGGCTACACCTTC
TRBV10-1	-	TRBJ1-1	-	CASSRQGERTEAFF	TGTGCCAGCAGCCGTCAGGGAGAACGCACTGAAGCTTTCTTT
TRBV10-2	-	TRBJ1-6	-	CASKEGLHSPLHF	TGCGCCAGCAAGGAGGGACTACATTCACCCCTCCACTTT
TRBV7-9	TRBD2	TRBJ2-2	many	CASSLTSGANTGELFF	TGTGCCAGCAGCCTCACTAGCGGGGCGAACACCGGGGAGCTGTTTTTT
TRBV9	-	TRBJ2-5	-	CASSVEPGGTETQYF	TGTGCCAGCAGCGTAGAACCAGGGGGGACGGAGACCCAGTACTTC
TRBV20-1	-	TRBJ1-5	-	CSARDRSGRDQPQHF	TGCAGTGCTAGAGATAGATCGGGCCGCGATCAGCCCCAGCATTTT
TRBV5-1	-	TRBJ1-2	-	CASSLVSRGEANYGYTF	TGCGCCAGCAGCTTGGTGTCCAGGGGCGAAGCTAACTATGGCTACACCTTC
TRBV5-1	-	TRBJ1-4	-	CASSWIPTQGSEKLFF	TGCGCCAGCAGCTGGATCCCGACACAAGGGTCTGAAAAACTGTTTTTT
TRBV10-3	-	TRBJ1-2	-	CAISEERNYGYTF	TGTGCCATCAGTGAGGAACGGAACTATGGCTACACCTTC
TRBV2	-	TRBJ1-1	-	CASSVTVTEAFF	TGTGCCAGCAGTGTTACAGTTACTGAAGCTTTCTTT
TRBV7-2	-	TRBJ2-2	-	CASSRAETGELFF	TGTGCCAGCAGCCGAGCAGAAACCGGGGAGCTGTTTTTT
TRBV19	-	TRBJ1-5	-	CASSKGERNQPQHF	TGTGCCAGTAGTAAGGGGGAGCGCAATCAGCCCCAGCATTTT
TRBV19	-	TRBJ1-3	few	CASKNRWDISGNTIYF	TGTGCCAGTAAAAACCGATGGGACATCTCTGGAAACACCATATATTTT
TRBV9	TRBD1	TRBJ1-6	-	CASSEQGVADYNSPLHF	TGTGCCAGCAGCGAACAGGGGGTTGCGGACTATAATTCACCCCTCCACTTT
TRBV7-6	-	TRBJ1-4	-	CASSFTGTTNEKLFF	TGTGCCAGCAGCTTTACGGGGACAACTAATGAAAAACTGTTTTTT
TRBV9	-	TRBJ2-7	few	CASSVGPGLYEQYF	TGTGCCAGCAGCGTAGGCCCAGGGCTCTACGAGCAGTACTTC
TRBV2	TRBD1	TRBJ1-1	many	CASLRDRANTEAFF	TGTGCCAGCCTGCGGGACAGGGCGAACACTGAAGCTTTCTTT
TRBV10-1	-	TRBJ2-5	many	CASSEGGAQETQYF	TGCGCCAGCAGTGAAGGGGGAGCGCAAGAGACCCAGTACTTC
TRBV2	-	TRBJ1-2	many	CASSEEGTEGTDGYTF	TGTGCCAGCAGTGAGGAAGGGACGGAAGGGACGGATGGCTACACCTTC
TRBV20-1	-	TRBJ2-7	-	CSAWKPSYEQYF	TGCAGTGCCTGGAAACCATCCTACGAGCAGTACTTC
TRBV7-2	TRBD1	TRBJ1-2	-	CVSSLALLGTGRNGYTF	TGTGTCAGCAGCTTAGCGCTATTGGGGACAGGTCGTAATGGCTACACCTTC
TRBV25-1	-	TRBJ1-5	-	CASSKGQQGNQPQHF	TGTGCCAGCAGTAAAGGACAGCAGGGCAATCAGCCCCAGCATTTT
TRBV25-1	TRBD1	TRBJ1-1	-	CANRGGRNTEAFF	TGTGCCAACCGAGGGGGCAGGAACACTGAAGCTTTCTTT
TRBV7-2	TRBD1	TRBJ1-4	few	CASSKGQGAEKLFF	TGTGCCAGCAGCAAGGGACAGGGGGCAGAAAAACTGTTTTTT
TRBV5-1	-	TRBJ1-1	-	CASNLNTGNTEAFF	TGCGCCAGCAACCTCAACACAGGAAACACTGAAGCTTTCTTT
TRBV12-3/TRBV12-4	TRBD1	TRBJ2-7	-	CASSQGQDVQYF	TGTGCCAGCAGCCAGGGACAGGATGTGCAGTACTTC
TRBV19	-	TRBJ1-5	-	CASSMGVQGMSNQPQHF	TGTGCCAGTAGTATGGGGGTACAGGGAATGAGCAATCAGCCCCAGCATTTT
TRBV7-9	-	TRBJ1-5	many	CASSWESSNQPQHF	TGTGCCAGCAGTTGGGAGTCGAGCAATCAGCCCCAGCATTTT
TRBV2	-	TRBJ1-6	many	CASRPDSGGNSPLHF	TGTGCCAGCAGGCCGGACAGCGGGGGTAATTCACCCCTCCACTTT
TRBV12-3/TRBV12-4	-	TRBJ1-3	many	CATQDSSGNTIYF	TGTGCCACGCAGGATAGCTCTGGAAACACCATATATTTT
TRBV7-2	-	TRBJ1-2	-	CASSFGGRIYGYTF	TGTGCCAGCAGCTTCGGGGGGCGTATCTATGGCTACACCTTC
TRBV25-1	-	TRBJ1-6	few	CASRDPLHF	TGTGCTAGCAGGGACCCCCTCCACTTT
TRBV7-2	TRBD2	TRBJ2-5	-	CASRDGTSGGGQETQYF	TGTGCCAGCAGGGACGGGACTAGCGGGGGAGGTCAAGAGACCCAGTACTTC
TRBV7-4	-	TRBJ2-7	-	CASSLWEQYF	TGTGCCAGCAGTTTATGGGAGCAGTACTTC